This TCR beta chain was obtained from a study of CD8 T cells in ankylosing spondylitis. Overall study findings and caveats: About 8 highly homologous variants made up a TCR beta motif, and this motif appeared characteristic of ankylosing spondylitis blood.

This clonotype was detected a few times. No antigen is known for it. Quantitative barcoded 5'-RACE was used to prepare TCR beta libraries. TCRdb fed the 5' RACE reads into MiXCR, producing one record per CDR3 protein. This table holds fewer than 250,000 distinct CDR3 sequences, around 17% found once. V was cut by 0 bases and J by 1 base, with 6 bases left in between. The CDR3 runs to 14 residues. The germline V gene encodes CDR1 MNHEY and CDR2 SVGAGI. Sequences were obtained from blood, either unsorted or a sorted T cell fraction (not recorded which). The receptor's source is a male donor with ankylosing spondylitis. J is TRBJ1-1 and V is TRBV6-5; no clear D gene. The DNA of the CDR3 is TGTGCCAGCAGTTACTCTCAGCCGAACACTGAAGCTTTCTTT. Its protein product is CASSYSQPNTEAFF.